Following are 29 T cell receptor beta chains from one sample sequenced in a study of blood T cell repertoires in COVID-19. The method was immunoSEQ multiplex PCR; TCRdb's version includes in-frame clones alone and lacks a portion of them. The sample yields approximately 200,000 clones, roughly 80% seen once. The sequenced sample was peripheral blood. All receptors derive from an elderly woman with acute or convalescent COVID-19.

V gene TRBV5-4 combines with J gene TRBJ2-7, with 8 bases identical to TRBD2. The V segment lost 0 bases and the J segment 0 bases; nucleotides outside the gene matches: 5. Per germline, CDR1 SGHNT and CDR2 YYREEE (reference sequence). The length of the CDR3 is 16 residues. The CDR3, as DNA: TGTGCCAGCAGCTTGGCCGGGACTAGGAGCTCCTACGAGCAGTACTTC. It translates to CASSLAGTRSSYEQYF.

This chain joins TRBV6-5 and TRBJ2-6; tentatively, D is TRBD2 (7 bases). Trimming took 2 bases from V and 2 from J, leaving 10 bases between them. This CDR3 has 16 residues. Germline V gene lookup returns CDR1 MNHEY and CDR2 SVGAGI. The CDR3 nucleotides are TGTGCCAGCAGTTACGGCGGGGGCACTGGGGCCAACGTCCTGACTTTC. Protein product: CASSYGGGTGANVLTF.

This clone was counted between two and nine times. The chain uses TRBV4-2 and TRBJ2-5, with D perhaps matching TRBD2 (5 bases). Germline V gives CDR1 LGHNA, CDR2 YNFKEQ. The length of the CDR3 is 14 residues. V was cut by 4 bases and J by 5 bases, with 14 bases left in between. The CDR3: CASSPAEVLETQYF. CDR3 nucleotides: TGTGCCAGCAGCCCCGCGGAGGTGCTGGAGACCCAGTACTTC.

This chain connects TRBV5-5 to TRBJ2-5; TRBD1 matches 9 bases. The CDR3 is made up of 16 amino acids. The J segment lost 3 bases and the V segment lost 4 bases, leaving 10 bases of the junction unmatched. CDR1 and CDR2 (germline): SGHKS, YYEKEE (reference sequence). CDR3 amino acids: CASSQTGGRPEETQYF. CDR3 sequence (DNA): TGTGCCAGCAGCCAAACAGGGGGCAGACCCGAAGAGACCCAGTACTTC.

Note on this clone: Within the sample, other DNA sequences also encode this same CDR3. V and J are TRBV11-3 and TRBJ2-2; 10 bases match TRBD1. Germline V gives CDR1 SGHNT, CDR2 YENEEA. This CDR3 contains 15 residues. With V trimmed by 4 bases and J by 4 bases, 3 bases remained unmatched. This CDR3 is CASSSGQGGTGELFF. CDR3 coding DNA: TGTGCCAGCAGCTCTGGACAGGGGGGCACCGGGGAGCTGTTTTTT.

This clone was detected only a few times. The chain's CDR3 is CSATNSYEQYF. The CDR3 DNA follows: TGCAGTGCTACCAACTCCTACGAGCAGTACTTC. The J gene is TRBJ2-7, the V gene TRBV20-1; D unresolved. The germline gives CDR1 DFQATT, CDR2 SNEGSKA (reference sequence). Trimming shortened V by 4 bases and J by 0 bases, and 4 bases separated the two germline ends. The CDR3 consists of 11 residues.

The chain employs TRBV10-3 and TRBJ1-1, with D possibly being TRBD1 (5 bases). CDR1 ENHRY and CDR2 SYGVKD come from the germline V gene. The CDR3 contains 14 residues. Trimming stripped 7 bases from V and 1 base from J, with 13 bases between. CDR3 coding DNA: TGTGCCATCACTGAAAATAGGGGGAACACTGAAGCTTTCTTT. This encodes CAITENRGNTEAFF.

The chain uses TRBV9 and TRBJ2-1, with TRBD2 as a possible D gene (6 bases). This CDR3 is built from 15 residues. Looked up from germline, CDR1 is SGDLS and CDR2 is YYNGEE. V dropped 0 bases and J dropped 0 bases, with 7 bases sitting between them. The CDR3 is CASSVDSGSYNEQFF. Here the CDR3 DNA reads TGTGCCAGCAGCGTAGATAGCGGCTCCTACAATGAGCAGTTCTTC.

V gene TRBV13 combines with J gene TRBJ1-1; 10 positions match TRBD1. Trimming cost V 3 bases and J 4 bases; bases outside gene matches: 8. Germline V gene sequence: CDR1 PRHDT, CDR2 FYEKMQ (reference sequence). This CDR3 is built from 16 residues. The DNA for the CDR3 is TGTGCCAGCAGCTTGGGGGGACAGGGGAGGTCCACTGAAGCTTTCTTT. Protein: CASSLGGQGRSTEAFF.

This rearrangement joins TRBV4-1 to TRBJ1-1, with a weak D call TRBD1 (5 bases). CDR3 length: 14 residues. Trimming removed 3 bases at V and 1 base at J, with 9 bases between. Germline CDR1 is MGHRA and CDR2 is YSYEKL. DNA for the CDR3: TGCGCCAGCAGCCACTTAACAGGGAACACTGAAGCTTTCTTT. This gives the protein CASSHLTGNTEAFF.

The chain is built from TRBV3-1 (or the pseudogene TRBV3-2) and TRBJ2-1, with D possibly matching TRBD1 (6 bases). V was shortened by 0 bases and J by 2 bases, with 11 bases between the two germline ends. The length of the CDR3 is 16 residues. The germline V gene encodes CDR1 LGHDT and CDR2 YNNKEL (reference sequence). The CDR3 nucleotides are TGTGCCAGCAGCCAAGATCCGGACAGCACCTACAATGAGCAGTTCTTC. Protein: CASSQDPDSTYNEQFF.

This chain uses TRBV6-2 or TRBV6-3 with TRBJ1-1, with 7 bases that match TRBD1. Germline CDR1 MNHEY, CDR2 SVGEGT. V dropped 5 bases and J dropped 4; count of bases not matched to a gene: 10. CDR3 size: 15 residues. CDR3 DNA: TGTGCCAGCAGTAAGAGAACAGGGGCGGGCACTGAAGCTTTCTTT. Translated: CASSKRTGAGTEAFF.

CDR3 coding DNA: TGTGCCAGCAGCCAAGTTCCCGGGACTAGCGGGAGCCTGTTCCCCTACGAGCAGTACTTC. Amino acid sequence: CASSQVPGTSGSLFPYEQYF. The V call is TRBV4-2, the J call TRBJ2-7; 14 nucleotides match TRBD2. This CDR3 is built from 20 residues. The germline V gene encodes CDR1 LGHNA and CDR2 YNFKEQ. Unmatched junction bases numbered 13, after V lost 1 base and J lost 2 bases.

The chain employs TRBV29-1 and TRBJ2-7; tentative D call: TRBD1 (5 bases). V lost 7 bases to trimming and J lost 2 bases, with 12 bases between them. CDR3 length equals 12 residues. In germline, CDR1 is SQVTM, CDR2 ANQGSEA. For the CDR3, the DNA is TGCAGCGGTGGGCTGGGGCCCTACGAGCAGTACTTC. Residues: CSGGLGPYEQYF.

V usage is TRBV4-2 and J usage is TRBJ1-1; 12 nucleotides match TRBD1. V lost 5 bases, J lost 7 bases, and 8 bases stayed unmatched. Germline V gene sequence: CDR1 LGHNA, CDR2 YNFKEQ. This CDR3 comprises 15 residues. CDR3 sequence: CASSSTGTGGFEAFF. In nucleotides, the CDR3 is TGTGCCAGCAGCTCCACCGGGACAGGGGGCTTTGAAGCTTTCTTT.

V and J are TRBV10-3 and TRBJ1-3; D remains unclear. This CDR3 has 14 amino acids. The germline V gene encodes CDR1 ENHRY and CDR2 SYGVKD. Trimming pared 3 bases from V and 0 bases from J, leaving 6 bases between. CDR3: CAISDGASGNTIYF. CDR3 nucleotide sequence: TGTGCCATCAGTGATGGAGCCTCTGGAAACACCATATATTTT.

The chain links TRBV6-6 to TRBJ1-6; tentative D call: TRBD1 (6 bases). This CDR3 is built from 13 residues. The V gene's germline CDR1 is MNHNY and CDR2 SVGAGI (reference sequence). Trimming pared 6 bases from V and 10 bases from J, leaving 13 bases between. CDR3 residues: CASRGAPPSPLHF. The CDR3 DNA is TGTGCCAGCAGGGGGGCTCCCCCATCACCCCTCCACTTT.

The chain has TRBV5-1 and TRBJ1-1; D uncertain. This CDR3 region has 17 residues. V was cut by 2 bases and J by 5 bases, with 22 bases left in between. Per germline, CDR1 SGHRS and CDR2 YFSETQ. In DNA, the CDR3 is TGCGCCAGCAGCTTAGCTCAGGAGCGGGTGGGAGTAACTGAAGCTTTCTTT. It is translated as CASSLAQERVGVTEAFF.

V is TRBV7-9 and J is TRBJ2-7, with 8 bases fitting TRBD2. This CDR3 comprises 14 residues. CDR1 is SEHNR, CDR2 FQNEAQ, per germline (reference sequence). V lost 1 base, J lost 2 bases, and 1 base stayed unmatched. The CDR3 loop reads CASSLGSGTYEQYF. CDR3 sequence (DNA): TGTGCCAGCAGCTTAGGTAGCGGGACCTACGAGCAGTACTTC.

The CDR3 loop is CASTPSRTSYEQYF. CDR3 DNA: TGTGCCAGCACTCCTAGCCGTACATCCTACGAGCAGTACTTC. V is TRBV2 and J is TRBJ2-7, with a weak D call TRBD2 (5 bases). The CDR3 is 14 amino acids. With 7 bases removed from V and 1 base from J, the gap between germline ends came to 14 bases. In germline, CDR1 is SNHLY, CDR2 FYNNEI.

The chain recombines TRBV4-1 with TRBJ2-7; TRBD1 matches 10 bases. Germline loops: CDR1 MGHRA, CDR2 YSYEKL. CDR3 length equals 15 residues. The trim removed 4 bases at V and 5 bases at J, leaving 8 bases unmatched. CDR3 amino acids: CASSLSGQGFNEQYF. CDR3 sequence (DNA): TGCGCCAGCAGCCTCTCGGGACAGGGGTTCAACGAGCAGTACTTC.

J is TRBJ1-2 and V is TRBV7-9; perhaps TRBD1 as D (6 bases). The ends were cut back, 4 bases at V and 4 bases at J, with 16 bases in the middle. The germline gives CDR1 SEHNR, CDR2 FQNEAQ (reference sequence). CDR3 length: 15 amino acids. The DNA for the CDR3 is TGTGCCAGCAGCTCCTCGTCACAGGGTGGCTATGGCTACACCTTC. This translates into CASSSSSQGGYGYTF.

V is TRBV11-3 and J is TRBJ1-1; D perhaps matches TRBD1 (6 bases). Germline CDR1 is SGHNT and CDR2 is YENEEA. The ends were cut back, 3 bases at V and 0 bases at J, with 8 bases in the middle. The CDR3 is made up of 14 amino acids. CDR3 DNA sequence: TGTGCCAGCAGCTTTGCAGGGGTGAACACTGAAGCTTTCTTT. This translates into CASSFAGVNTEAFF.

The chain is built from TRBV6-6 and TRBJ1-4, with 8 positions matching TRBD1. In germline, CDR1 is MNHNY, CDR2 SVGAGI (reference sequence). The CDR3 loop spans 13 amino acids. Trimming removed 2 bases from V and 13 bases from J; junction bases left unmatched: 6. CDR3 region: CASSYGQGAGLFF. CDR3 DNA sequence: TGTGCCAGCAGTTACGGTCAGGGGGCTGGACTGTTTTTT.

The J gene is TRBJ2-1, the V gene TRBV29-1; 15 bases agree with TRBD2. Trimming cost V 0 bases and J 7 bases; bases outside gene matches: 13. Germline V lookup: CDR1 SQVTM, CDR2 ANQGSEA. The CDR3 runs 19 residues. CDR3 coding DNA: TGCAGCGTTGAAGATGGCGTGGGACTAGCGGGGGGCTATGGGAATGAGCAGTTCTTC. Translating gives CSVEDGVGLAGGYGNEQFF.

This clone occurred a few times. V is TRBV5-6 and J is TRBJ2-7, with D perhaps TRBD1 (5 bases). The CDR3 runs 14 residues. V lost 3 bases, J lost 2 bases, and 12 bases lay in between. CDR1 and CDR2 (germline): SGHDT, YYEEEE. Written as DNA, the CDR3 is TGTGCCAGCAGCTCCGAGGCAGGGCCCTACGAGCAGTACTTC. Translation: CASSSEAGPYEQYF.

The CDR3 here is CASSLAAGVAEAFF. The CDR3 nucleotides are TGCGCCAGCAGCTTGGCCGCGGGGGTCGCTGAAGCTTTCTTT. The rearrangement joins TRBV5-1 to TRBJ1-1, with D perhaps matching TRBD1 (5 bases). The germline CDR1 and CDR2 sequences are SGHRS and YFSETQ. There are 14 residues in the CDR3. V dropped 0 bases and J dropped 6 bases, with 12 bases sitting between them.

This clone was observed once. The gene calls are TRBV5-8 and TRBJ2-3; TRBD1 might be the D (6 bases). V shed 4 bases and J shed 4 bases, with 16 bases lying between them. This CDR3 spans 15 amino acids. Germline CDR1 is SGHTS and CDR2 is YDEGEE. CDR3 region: CASSLQGLTADTQYF. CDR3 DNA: TGTGCCAGCAGCCTACAGGGCCTCACAGCAGATACGCAGTATTTT.

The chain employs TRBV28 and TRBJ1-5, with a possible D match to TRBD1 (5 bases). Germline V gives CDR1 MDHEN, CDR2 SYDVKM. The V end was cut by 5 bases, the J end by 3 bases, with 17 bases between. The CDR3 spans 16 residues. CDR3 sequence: CASSTFPQGHNQPQHF. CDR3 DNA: TGTGCCAGCAGTACCTTCCCCCAGGGCCACAATCAGCCCCAGCATTTT.